These T cell receptor beta chains were read from a single sample in a study of blood T cell repertoires in COVID-19. The method was immunoSEQ multiplex PCR; TCRdb's version includes in-frame clones alone and lacks a portion of them. Of some 180,000 clones in the sample, around 79% were seen once. Material: PBMCs or T cells enriched from blood (not recorded which). These receptors were collected from a woman in her seventies in a cohort exposed to, infected with or recovered from COVID-19 (not recorded which). The CDR3 runs from the conserved cysteine through the conserved F or W. Each record gives: J gene, V gene, D gene, clone size, CDR3 protein, CDR3 DNA. A D gene is named only where the DNA matches it firmly. The size field is filled for only some rows; it gives once, few, many or a size class.

>TRBJ2-5|TRBV4-2|NA|NA
CASSQGDSQETQYF
TGTGCCAGCAGCCAAGGCGACAGCCAAGAGACCCAGTACTTC
>TRBJ2-1|TRBV4-1|TRBD2|NA
CASSQASGRVMGEQFF
TGCGCCAGCAGCCAAGCTAGCGGGAGGGTAATGGGTGAGCAGTTCTTC
>TRBJ1-2|TRBV5-1|NA|NA
CASSQGWGDDGYTF
TGCGCCAGCAGCCAGGGTTGGGGCGACGATGGCTACACCTTC
>TRBJ1-6|TRBV6-1|NA|few
CASSEAGRVSPLHF
TGTGCCAGCAGTGAAGCGGGGAGGGTTTCACCCCTCCACTTT
>TRBJ2-5|TRBV5-1|TRBD1|NA
CASKPGTAEETQYF
TGCGCCAGCAAACCCGGGACAGCCGAAGAGACCCAGTACTTC
>TRBJ1-4|TRBV5-5|NA|NA
CASSFVVSATNEKLFF
TGTGCCAGCAGCTTCGTTGTGAGTGCAACTAATGAAAAACTGTTTTTT
>TRBJ2-1|TRBV19|TRBD2|NA
CASSTSGRGYNEQFF
TGTGCCAGTAGTACCAGCGGGAGGGGGTACAATGAGCAGTTCTTC
>TRBJ2-2|TRBV7-8|TRBD1|NA
CASSPSRNDRGRNTGELFF
TGTGCCAGCAGCCCGTCGAGAAATGACAGGGGGCGGAACACCGGGGAGCTGTTTTTT
>TRBJ2-6|TRBV6-5|NA|NA
CASVGSAGANVLTF
TGTGCCAGCGTCGGCAGCGCCGGGGCCAACGTCCTGACTTTC
>TRBJ2-5|TRBV28|NA|NA
CASSSATGEYQETQYF
TGTGCCAGCAGTTCGGCAACAGGCGAGTACCAAGAGACCCAGTACTTC
>TRBJ2-7|TRBV18|TRBD1|NA
CASSPLQGEQYF
TGTGCCAGCTCACCGTTACAGGGGGAGCAGTACTTC
>TRBJ2-1|TRBV25-1|NA|NA
CASSEMMGLASYNEQFF
TGTGCCAGCAGTGAAATGATGGGTCTAGCTTCCTACAATGAGCAGTTCTTC
>TRBJ1-2|TRBV16|TRBD1|NA
CASSQGDRGLRYGYTF
TGTGCCAGCAGCCAAGGGGACAGGGGGCTTCGGTATGGCTACACCTTC
>TRBJ2-1|TRBV5-1|TRBD2|NA
CASSPPAGDSYNEQFF
TGCGCCAGCAGCCCACCAGCGGGAGACTCCTACAATGAGCAGTTCTTC
>TRBJ2-1|TRBV19|TRBD2|NA
CASRPRGLAGGPVTYNEQFF
TGTGCCAGTAGGCCCCGGGGACTAGCGGGAGGGCCGGTCACCTACAATGAGCAGTTCTTC
>TRBJ2-7|TRBV7-2|TRBD1|NA
CASSLLQGASEQYF
TGTGCCAGCAGCTTACTACAGGGGGCCAGCGAGCAGTACTTC
>TRBJ1-1|TRBV20-1|TRBD1|NA
CSASTGGKANTEAFF
TGCAGTGCTAGTACAGGGGGTAAGGCGAACACTGAAGCTTTCTTT
>TRBJ1-6|TRBV27|TRBD1|NA
CASSLWQGGFSPLHF
TGTGCCAGCAGTTTGTGGCAGGGGGGATTTTCACCCCTCCACTTT
>TRBJ2-5|TRBV28|NA|once
CASSLRAEIQGRGSQETQYF
TGTGCCAGCAGTTTACGAGCGGAAATTCAAGGGAGAGGGTCCCAAGAGACCCAGTACTTC
>TRBJ2-7|TRBV6-5|TRBD1|few
CASKGASYEQYF
TGTGCCAGCAAGGGGGCCTCCTACGAGCAGTACTTC